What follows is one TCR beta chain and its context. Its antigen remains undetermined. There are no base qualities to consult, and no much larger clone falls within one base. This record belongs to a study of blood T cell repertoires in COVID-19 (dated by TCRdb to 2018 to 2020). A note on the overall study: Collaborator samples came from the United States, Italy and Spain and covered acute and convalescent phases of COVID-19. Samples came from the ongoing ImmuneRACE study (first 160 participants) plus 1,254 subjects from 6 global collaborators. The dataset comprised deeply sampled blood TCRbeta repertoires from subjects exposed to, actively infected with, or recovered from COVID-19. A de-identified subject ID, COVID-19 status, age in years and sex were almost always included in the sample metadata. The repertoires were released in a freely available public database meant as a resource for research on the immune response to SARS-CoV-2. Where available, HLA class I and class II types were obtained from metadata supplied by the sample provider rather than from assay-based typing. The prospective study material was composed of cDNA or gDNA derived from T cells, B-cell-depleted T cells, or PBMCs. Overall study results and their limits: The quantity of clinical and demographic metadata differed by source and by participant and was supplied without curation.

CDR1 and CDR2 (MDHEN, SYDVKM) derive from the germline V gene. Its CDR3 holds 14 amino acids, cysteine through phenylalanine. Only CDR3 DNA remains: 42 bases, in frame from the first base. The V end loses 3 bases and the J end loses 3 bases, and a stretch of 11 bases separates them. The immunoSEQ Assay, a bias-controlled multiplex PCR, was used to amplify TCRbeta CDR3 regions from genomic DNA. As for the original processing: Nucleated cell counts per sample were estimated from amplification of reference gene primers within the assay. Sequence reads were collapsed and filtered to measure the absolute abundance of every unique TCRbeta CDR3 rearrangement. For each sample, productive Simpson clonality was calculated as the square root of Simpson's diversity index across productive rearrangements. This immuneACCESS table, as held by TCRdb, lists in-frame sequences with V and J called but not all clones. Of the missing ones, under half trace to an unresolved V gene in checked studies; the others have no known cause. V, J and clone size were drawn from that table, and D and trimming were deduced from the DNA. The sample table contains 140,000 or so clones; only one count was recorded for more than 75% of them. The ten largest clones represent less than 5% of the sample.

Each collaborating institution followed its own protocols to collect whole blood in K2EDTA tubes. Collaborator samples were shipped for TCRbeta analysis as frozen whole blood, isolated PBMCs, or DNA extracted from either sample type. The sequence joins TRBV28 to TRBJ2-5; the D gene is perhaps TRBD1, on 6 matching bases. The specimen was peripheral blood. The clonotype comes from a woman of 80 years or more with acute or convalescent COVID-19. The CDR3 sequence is CASSLLGAEETQYF. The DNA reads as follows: TGTGCCAGCAGTTTGTTGGGGGCGGAAGAGACCCAGTACTTC.